A single sample is the source of the 9 T cell receptor beta chains below, sequenced in a study of regulatory T cells in long-lasting Graves disease (dated by TCRdb to about 2021). The library relied on multiplex PCR. The reads were generated on an Illumina HiSeq 4000. iRepertoire HTBI primers and Arm-PCR amplification of CDR3 regions were used to construct TCR beta libraries. TCRdb redid the processing of the public reads, applying fastp at Q25 and MiXCR, and retained in-frame beta chains. CDR3 protein duplicates are merged, each entry listing the most common genes and DNA. This sample lists approximately 300,000 distinct CDR3 sequences; 15% to 20% were detected once. Together, the top ten hold roughly 35% of the sample. Per the publication, the time point label means: newly diagnosed GD, antithyroid drugs for less than 3 months. For both TCR sequencing and RNA sequencing, RNA was extracted from PBMCs using TRIzol.

Source: peripheral blood mononuclear cells (PBMCs), taken at new diagnosis, from a patient treated with antithyroid drugs. The receptors stem from a female donor with Graves disease.

This clonotype was detected a few times. This chain connects TRBV9 to TRBJ2-1, with 7 bases identical to TRBD2. Germline CDR1 and CDR2: SGDLS and YYNGEE. This CDR3 has 16 residues. J lost 0 bases, V lost 4 bases, and 7 bases had no gene match. This CDR3 reads CASSLGRAVSYNEQFF. DNA of the CDR3: TGTGCCAGCAGCTTGGGGAGGGCCGTCTCCTACAATGAGCAGTTCTTC.

This clonotype was picked up many times. The V call is TRBV3-1, the J call TRBJ1-2, with D perhaps TRBD1 (6 bases). V was clipped by 5 bases and J by 0 bases, with 16 bases between them. Germline V gives CDR1 LGHDT, CDR2 YNNKEL (reference sequence). This CDR3 has 16 residues. CDR3 sequence (DNA): TGTGCCAGCAGCGAAAGGGGGACTGGAGCTAACTATGGCTACACCTTC. Residues: CASSERGTGANYGYTF.

The sample holds many counts of this clonotype. The chain combines TRBV27 with TRBJ2-1, with TRBD2 matching 7 bases. J was trimmed by 0 bases and V by 5 bases; bases with no gene match: 10. CDR1 is MNHEY and CDR2 is SMNVEV in the germline V gene (reference sequence). The CDR3 has 17 amino acids. The DNA of the CDR3 is TGTGCCAGCAGTCCCACAGGACTAGTGCTCTCCTACAATGAGCAGTTCTTC. Its translation is CASSPTGLVLSYNEQFF.

This clonotype was picked up many times. The CDR3 loop reads CASRDRGRRQPQHF. Written as DNA, the CDR3 is TGTGCCAGTAGGGACAGGGGGCGCCGGCAGCCCCAGCATTTT. The chain recombines TRBV19 with TRBJ1-5; 11 positions agree with TRBD1. The germline gives CDR1 LNHDA, CDR2 SQIVND (reference sequence). The CDR3 consists of 14 residues. The V segment lost 6 bases and the J segment 7 bases; nucleotides outside the gene matches: 5.

The table lists this clonotype with many counts. CDR3 amino acids: CASSEALARGTQYF. The CDR3 DNA sequence: TGTGCCAGCAGTGAAGCCCTTGCCAGGGGTACGCAGTATTTT. The rearrangement joins TRBV6-1 to TRBJ2-3; TRBD1 is a possible D gene (6 bases). The germline gives CDR1 MNHNS, CDR2 SASEGT. The CDR3 is made up of 14 amino acids. Between the trimmed V and J ends, which lost 0 bases and 8 bases, there was a span of 12 bases.

This clonotype was observed a few times. This chain uses TRBV3-1 with TRBJ2-7, with a tentative D call TRBD1 (6 bases). CDR3 size: 14 residues. Between the trimmed V and J ends, which lost 7 bases and 0 bases, there was a span of 13 bases. CDR1 is LGHDT, CDR2 YNNKEL, per germline (reference sequence). CDR3 in DNA: TGTGCCAGCAACCTACAGGGCAGCTCCTACGAGCAGTACTTC. Protein product: CASNLQGSSYEQYF.

This clonotype occurred many times. The chain recombines TRBV7-8 with TRBJ2-7; 7 positions match TRBD2. The V gene's germline CDR1 is SGHVS and CDR2 FQNEAQ. V lost 2 bases, J lost 2 bases, and 3 bases stayed unmatched. This CDR3 is built from 14 residues. DNA for the CDR3: TGTGCCAGCAGCTTACCAGGACTAGCCTACGAGCAGTACTTC. As protein: CASSLPGLAYEQYF.

The chain couples TRBV7-9 to TRBJ2-1; TRBD2 aligns across 7 bases. Germline CDR1 SEHNR, CDR2 FQNEAQ (reference sequence). This CDR3 contains 14 residues. The V and J ends lost 4 bases and 4 bases, in that order; junction bases with no gene match: 4. The CDR3 DNA follows: TGTGCCAGCAGCTACCCGGGGGGATACAATGAGCAGTTCTTC. The encoded protein is CASSYPGGYNEQFF.

In its sample, this clonotype was seen many times. The chain has TRBV12-3 or TRBV12-4 and TRBJ2-7; 9 bases map to TRBD2. V was clipped by 3 bases and J by 3 bases; unmatched bases: 9. There are 16 residues in the CDR3. DNA for the CDR3: TGTGCCAGCAGTTTCCTCGCGGGGGGGGGAAACTACGAGCAGTACTTC. Translated, it gives CASSFLAGGGNYEQYF.